These 23 T cell receptor beta chains were all obtained from the same sample, sequenced in a study of T cell clonotyping in hematopoietic cell transplantation (dated by TCRdb to 2020 to 2022). Libraries were constructed by the immunoSEQ multiplex PCR assay. TCRdb took over this immuneACCESS table, retaining in-frame rearrangements with V and J assigned. Such tables are incomplete; in checked studies, under half of the missing clones stem from an unresolved V gene, and the remainder is unexplained. The sample profile shows more than 65,000 clones; roughly 93% of them were found once. In total, the top ten clones hold 1.6% of the sample. Sequencing was done on a sample of peripheral blood mononuclear cells. The receptors were sampled from a man between 45 and 60 years old in good health. Some clones in this sample may be carry-over from other donors' samples.

The gene calls are TRBV28 and TRBJ1-1; D uncertain. Germline V gene sequence: CDR1 MDHEN, CDR2 SYDVKM. Trimming left V 3 bases short and J 1 base short, with 6 bases between. The CDR3 runs 13 residues. The DNA of the CDR3 is TGTGCCAGCAGTTTCCTACAGAACACTGAAGCTTTCTTT. The encoded protein is CASSFLQNTEAFF.

This chain joins TRBV10-3 and TRBJ1-1; TRBD1 might be the D (6 bases). The CDR3 runs to 13 residues. V gave up 4 bases and J gave up 5 bases, with 11 bases separating them. Germline CDR1 and CDR2: ENHRY and SYGVKD. The DNA of the CDR3 is TGTGCCATCAGTGGTACAGGGCGGACTGAAGCTTTCTTT. This gives the protein CAISGTGRTEAFF.

This clone was recorded a few times. The J gene is TRBJ2-3, the V gene TRBV28; D call uncertain. V was shortened by 7 bases and J by 1 base, with 21 bases between the two germline ends. CDR1 is MDHEN, CDR2 SYDVKM, per germline. The CDR3 length is 17 residues. The CDR3 sequence is CASTTAKYPQGTDTQYF. CDR3 sequence (DNA): TGTGCCAGCACCACAGCCAAGTACCCTCAAGGCACAGATACGCAGTATTTT.

The CDR3 here is CASREVDREDYGYTF. CDR3 DNA sequence: TGTGCCAGCAGGGAGGTCGACAGGGAAGACTATGGCTACACCTTC. V usage is TRBV6-5 and J usage is TRBJ1-2, with 7 bases aligning to TRBD1. The ends lost 6 bases at V and 3 bases at J; junction bases unmatched: 10. This CDR3 contains 15 residues. Germline loops: CDR1 MNHEY, CDR2 SVGAGI.

This clone was seen a single time. This chain links TRBV5-1 with TRBJ2-2; possibly TRBD1 for D (8 bases). CDR1 is SGHRS and CDR2 is YFSETQ in the germline V gene. Trimming cost V 6 bases and J 4 bases, with 19 bases left between them. This CDR3 comprises 16 residues. The DNA for the CDR3 is TGCGCCAGCACCAACAGGGGGGCGGGAGCCACCGGGGAGCTGTTTTTT. It is translated as CASTNRGAGATGELFF. Using reference TRBV5-1 and TRBJ2-2 for the parts outside the CDR3, the full variable domain is KAGVTQTPRYLIKTRGQQVTLSCSPISGHRSVSWYQQTPGQGLQFLFEYFSETQRNKGNFPGRFSGRQFSNSRSEMNVSTLELGDSALYLCASTNRGAGATGELFFGEGSRLTVL.

The J gene is TRBJ1-5, the V gene TRBV28; 7 bases line up with TRBD1. CDR1 is MDHEN, CDR2 SYDVKM, per germline. This CDR3 is 16 amino acids long. Losses at the gene ends were 5 bases for V and 4 bases for J; bases not matched to a gene: 11. Here the CDR3 reads CASSLPTGVGNQPQHF. In DNA, the CDR3 is TGTGCCAGCAGTCTCCCTACAGGGGTTGGAAATCAGCCCCAGCATTTT. Based on the CDR3 plus reference TRBV28 and TRBJ1-5, the full variable domain is DVKVTQSSRYLVKRTGEKVFLECVQDMDHENMFWYRQDPGLGLRLIYFSYDVKMKEKGDIPEGYSVSREKKERFSLILESASTNQTSMYLCASSLPTGVGNQPQHFGDGTRLSIL.

The CDR3: CASNQGSSYNSPLHF. CDR3 DNA sequence: TGTGCCAGCAATCAGGGTAGCTCCTATAATTCACCCCTCCACTTT. This sequence joins TRBV27 and TRBJ1-6; a possible D gene is TRBD1 (5 bases). The V end was cut by 7 bases, the J end by 0 bases, with 10 bases between. Germline assignment: CDR1 MNHEY and CDR2 SMNVEV (reference sequence). The CDR3 is 15 residues long.

V usage is TRBV5-4 and J usage is TRBJ2-6; TRBD1 might be the D (6 bases). Trimming removed 1 base at V and 2 bases at J, with 7 bases between. The CDR3 has 15 residues. CDR1 SGHNT and CDR2 YYREEE come from the germline V gene (reference sequence). CDR3 in amino acids: CASSLSGAGANVLTF. CDR3 DNA: TGTGCCAGCAGCTTGTCAGGGGCTGGGGCCAACGTCCTGACTTTC. The full variable domain, with the rest looked up from reference TRBV5-4 and TRBJ2-6, is ETGVTQSPTHLIKTRGQQVTLRCSSQSGHNTVSWYQQALGQGPQFIFQYYREEENGRGNFPPRFSGLQFPNYSSELNVNALELDDSALYLCASSLSGAGANVLTFGAGSRLTVL.

This clone was found once. This chain links TRBV7-2 with TRBJ2-1; 12 positions agree with TRBD1. The junction had 6 bases not matched to a gene; V was cut back by 3 bases and J by 6 bases. The CDR3 sequence is 16 residues long. Germline assignment: CDR1 SGHTA and CDR2 FQGNSA. The CDR3 DNA sequence: TGTGCCAGCAGCTTGGGGGGACAGGGGGCGCTCAATGAGCAGTTCTTC. Translated: CASSLGGQGALNEQFF.

The genes are TRBV5-1 and TRBJ2-7; 10 bases are a match to TRBD1. Germline V gene sequence: CDR1 SGHRS, CDR2 YFSETQ. V lost 0 bases to trimming and J lost 6 bases; unmatched junction nucleotides: 9. The CDR3 is 16 residues long. The CDR3 bases are TGCGCCAGCAGCTTGGCCTCGGCCGGGACAGGGGTCGAGCAGTACTTC. It is translated as CASSLASAGTGVEQYF.

V usage is TRBV27 and J usage is TRBJ2-1; D possibly matches TRBD1 or TRBD2 (6 bases each). The CDR3 has 16 residues. V was trimmed by 8 bases and J by 2 bases, leaving 19 bases between them. Germline values: CDR1 MNHEY, CDR2 SMNVEV (reference sequence). CDR3 protein: CASCPGGLRTYNEQFF. In DNA, the CDR3 is TGTGCCAGCTGCCCCGGGGGCTTACGTACCTACAATGAGCAGTTCTTC.

The CDR3 here is CASSSGTGNTEAFF. The CDR3 coding sequence is TGTGCCAGCAGCTCAGGGACCGGGAACACTGAAGCTTTCTTT. The chain combines TRBV7-3 with TRBJ1-1, with a tentative D call TRBD1 (5 bases). The CDR3 loop spans 14 amino acids. The V and J ends lost 4 bases and 1 base respectively, with 10 bases between them. Germline values: CDR1 SGHTA, CDR2 FQGTGA.

V gene TRBV18 combines with J gene TRBJ1-1; 7 nucleotides line up with TRBD1. V dropped 6 bases and J dropped 7; count of bases not matched to a gene: 8. The germline gives CDR1 KGHSH, CDR2 LQKENI. This CDR3 is built from 13 residues. This CDR3 reads CASSITGVDEAFF. The CDR3 DNA follows: TGTGCCAGCTCTATAACAGGGGTGGATGAAGCTTTCTTT.

CDR3 DNA: TGTGCCAGCAGCTTAGCGCAGAGAGGGGGCTTCACTGAAGCTTTCTTT. Protein: CASSLAQRGGFTEAFF. The V call is TRBV7-2, the J call TRBJ1-1, with TRBD1 identical over 7 bases. Trimming removed 0 bases from V and 4 bases from J; junction bases left unmatched: 8. Germline CDR1 SGHTA, CDR2 FQGNSA. CDR3 length: 16 amino acids.

This chain connects TRBV28 to TRBJ1-4; D ambiguous. The V gene lost 3 bases and the J gene lost 3 bases, with 14 bases spanning the gap. CDR1 MDHEN and CDR2 SYDVKM come from the germline V gene. CDR3 length: 16 amino acids. CDR3: CASSLRGNGPNEKLFF. DNA of the CDR3: TGTGCCAGCAGTTTGAGAGGGAACGGGCCTAATGAAAAACTGTTTTTT. The variable domain in full, with the rest retrieved from reference TRBV28 and TRBJ1-4, is DVKVTQSSRYLVKRTGEKVFLECVQDMDHENMFWYRQDPGLGLRLIYFSYDVKMKEKGDIPEGYSVSREKKERFSLILESASTNQTSMYLCASSLRGNGPNEKLFFGSGTQLSVL.

The chain employs TRBV27 and TRBJ1-2, with 7 bases aligning to TRBD1. V was pared by 3 bases and J by 8 bases, with 9 bases of the junction left unmatched. The CDR3 sequence is 14 residues long. Germline V gene data show CDR1 as MNHEY and CDR2 as SMNVEV (reference sequence). The chain's CDR3 is CASSFDGTVAGYTF. The CDR3 DNA follows: TGTGCCAGCAGTTTCGACGGGACAGTCGCAGGCTACACCTTC.

V gene TRBV5-1 combines with J gene TRBJ2-1; D may be TRBD2 (6 bases). Trimming removed 2 bases at V and 3 bases at J, with 12 bases between. The CDR3 extends over 15 amino acids. Germline-derived CDR1 and CDR2 are SGHRS and YFSETQ. CDR3 protein: CASSFRPGDYNEQFF. The DNA for the CDR3 is TGCGCCAGCAGCTTTCGCCCGGGAGACTACAATGAGCAGTTCTTC.

This clone was seen a single time. The chain carries TRBV4-2 and TRBJ2-7; no clear D. The germline V gene has CDR1 LGHNA and CDR2 YNFKEQ. V was clipped by 0 bases and J by 3 bases, with 21 bases between them. This CDR3 is built from 18 residues. The CDR3 region has the DNA TGTGCCAGCAGCCAAGATCCACGGCAGAATTTCTTACTCTACGAGCAGTACTTC. Protein product: CASSQDPRQNFLLYEQYF.

The chain recombines TRBV28 with TRBJ2-2, with 8 bases fitting TRBD1. In germline, CDR1 is MDHEN, CDR2 SYDVKM. V trimming: 6 bases; J trimming: 3 bases; junction bases outside the gene matches: 6. The CDR3 extends over 15 amino acids. CDR3 DNA sequence: TGTGCCAGCAGGACCGGGACAGGTCACACCGGGGAGCTGTTTTTT. Protein product: CASRTGTGHTGELFF.

The rearrangement uses TRBV9 and TRBJ1-1; D uncertain. Germline lookup yields CDR1 SGDLS and CDR2 YYNGEE. Deletions cut 1 base from V and 1 base from J, with 5 bases between. This CDR3 is 13 amino acids long. CDR3 loop: CASSVLRNTEAFF. The CDR3 nucleotides are TGTGCCAGCAGCGTATTGAGGAACACTGAAGCTTTCTTT.

The V and J genes are TRBV10-3 and TRBJ1-2; tentative D call: TRBD1 (5 bases). The CDR3 extends over 13 amino acids. Germline loops: CDR1 ENHRY, CDR2 SYGVKD. Trimming removed 3 bases from V and 4 bases from J, with 9 bases in between. CDR3 loop: CAISEEGLYGYTF. The CDR3 DNA reads as TGTGCCATCAGTGAAGAGGGACTCTATGGCTACACCTTC.

The sample holds a few counts of this clone. The chain uses TRBV2 and TRBJ2-1; TRBD1 matches 11 bases. The germline V gene has CDR1 SNHLY and CDR2 FYNNEI. This CDR3 spans 14 amino acids. V lost 8 bases to trimming and J lost 6 bases; unmatched junction nucleotides: 6. The DNA of the CDR3 is TGTGCCAGCCGGACAGGGGGCATCGGCAATGAGCAGTTCTTC. Protein product: CASRTGGIGNEQFF.

The chain employs TRBV2 and TRBJ1-3, with D possibly matching TRBD1 (5 bases). The length of the CDR3 is 13 residues. V lost 6 bases and J lost 2, with 8 bases in between. The germline CDR1 and CDR2 sequences are SNHLY and FYNNEI. CDR3 sequence: CASSSGPGNTIYF. For the CDR3, the DNA is TGTGCCAGCAGCTCGGGGCCTGGAAACACCATATATTTT.